This T cell receptor beta chain was recovered during a study of cytomegalovirus exposure and HLA in healthy donors. Only in-frame clones appear in the TCRdb table, and some are missing; sequencing was by immunoSEQ multiplex PCR. The table includes roughly 150,000 clones, around four fifths detected once. Germline loops: CDR1 SGHTA, CDR2 FQGNSA. The CDR3 is 18 amino acids. J gave up 0 bases and V 5 bases, and 13 bases lay outside the gene matches. V gene TRBV7-2 combines with J gene TRBJ1-5, with TRBD1 identical over 7 bases. The sample consisted of PBMCs. This TCR was recovered from a man aged 25 to 40 in good health and CMV-seropositive. The CDR3, as DNA: TGTGCCAGCAGCGAAAGGGACAGCGCTTTCCCTAGCAATCAGCCCCAGCATTTT. Protein sequence: CASSERDSAFPSNQPQHF.